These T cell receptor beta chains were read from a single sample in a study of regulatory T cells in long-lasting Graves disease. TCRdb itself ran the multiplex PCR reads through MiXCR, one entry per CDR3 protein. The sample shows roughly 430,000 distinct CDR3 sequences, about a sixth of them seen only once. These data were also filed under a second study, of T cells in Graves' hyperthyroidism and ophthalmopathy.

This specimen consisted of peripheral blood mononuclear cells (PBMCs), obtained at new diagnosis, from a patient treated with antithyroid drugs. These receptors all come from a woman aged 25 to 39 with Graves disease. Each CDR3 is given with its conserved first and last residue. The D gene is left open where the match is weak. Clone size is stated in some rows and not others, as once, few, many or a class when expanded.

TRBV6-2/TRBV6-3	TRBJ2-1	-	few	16	CASSYSGSGRYNEQFF	TGTGCCAGCAGTTACTCTGGATCCGGGAGATACAATGAGCAGTTCTTC
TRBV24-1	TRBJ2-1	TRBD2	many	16	CATSDRTSGTWGEQFF	TGTGCCACCAGTGACCGGACTAGCGGGACTTGGGGTGAGCAGTTCTTC
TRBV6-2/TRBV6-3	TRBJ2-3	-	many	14	CASSYGRNTDTQYF	TGTGCCAGCAGTTACGGGAGAAACACAGATACGCAGTATTTT
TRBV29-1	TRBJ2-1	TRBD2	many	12	CSVETTSPELFF	TGCAGCGTTGAAACGACTAGCCCAGAGCTGTTCTTC
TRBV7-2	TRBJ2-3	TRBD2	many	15	CASKLTSGRTDTQYF	TGTGCCAGCAAGCTCACTAGCGGGAGGACAGATACGCAGTATTTT
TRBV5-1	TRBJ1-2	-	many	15	CASSLELGIGYGYTF	TGCGCCAGCAGCTTGGAATTGGGGATCGGTTATGGCTACACCTTC
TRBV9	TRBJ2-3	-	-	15	CASSRQVISTDTQYF	TGTGCCAGCAGCAGACAGGTGATTAGCACAGATACGCAGTATTTT
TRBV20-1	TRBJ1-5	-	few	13	CSATQGENQPQHF	TGCAGTGCCACACAGGGTGAGAATCAGCCCCAGCATTTT
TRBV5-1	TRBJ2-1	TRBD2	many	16	CASSLGYGRRENEQFF	TGCGCCAGCAGCTTAGGTTATGGTAGGCGGGAGAACGAGCAGTTCTTC
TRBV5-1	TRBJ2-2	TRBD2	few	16	CASSLRLAMNTGELFF	TGCGCCAGCAGCCTTAGACTAGCGATGAACACCGGGGAGCTGTTTTTT
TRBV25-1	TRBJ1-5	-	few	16	CASSELPRGANQPQHF	TGTGCCAGCAGTGAATTGCCAAGAGGAGCAAATCAGCCCCAGCATTTT
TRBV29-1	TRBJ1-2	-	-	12	CSVVGRTGGYTF	TGCAGCGTTGTGGGGAGAACAGGGGGCTACACCTTC
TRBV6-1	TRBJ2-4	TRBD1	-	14	CASSRDREINIQYF	TGTGCCAGCAGTCGGGACAGGGAAATAAACATTCAGTACTTC
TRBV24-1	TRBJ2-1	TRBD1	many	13	CATGTGGYNEQFF	TGTGCCACCGGGACAGGGGGCTACAATGAGCAGTTCTTC
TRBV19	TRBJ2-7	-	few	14	CASSLTGDLSEQYF	TGTGCCAGTAGCTTGACTGGGGACCTATCGGAGCAGTACTTC
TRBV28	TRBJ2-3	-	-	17	CASSPHRDPGGGDTQYF	TGTGCCAGCAGTCCTCACCGGGACCCCGGCGGCGGAGATACGCAGTATTTT
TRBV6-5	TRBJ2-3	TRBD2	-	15	CASSFSGSGTDTQYF	TGTGCCAGCAGTTTTAGCGGGAGTGGGACAGATACGCAGTATTTT
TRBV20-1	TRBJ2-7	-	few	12	CSAQGRTYEQYF	TGCAGTGCACAGGGACGGACCTACGAGCAGTACTTC
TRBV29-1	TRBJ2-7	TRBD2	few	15	CSVENRGEPSYEQYF	TGCAGCGTTGAGAATCGGGGGGAACCATCCTACGAGCAGTACTTC
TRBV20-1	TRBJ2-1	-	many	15	CSAPASGSSYNEQFF	TGCAGTGCCCCGGCGAGCGGCAGCTCCTACAATGAGCAGTTCTTC
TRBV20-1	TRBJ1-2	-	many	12	CSASRESYGYTF	TGCAGTGCTAGCAGGGAGAGCTATGGCTACACCTTC
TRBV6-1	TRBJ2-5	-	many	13	CATGTPLQETQYF	TGTGCCACCGGGACACCCTTACAAGAGACCCAGTACTTC
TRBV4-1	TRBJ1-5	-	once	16	CTSSQRTTGRNQPQHF	TGCACCAGCAGCCAACGCACGACCGGGCGCAATCAGCCCCAGCATTTT
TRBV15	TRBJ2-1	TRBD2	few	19	CATSREKLSGRASYNEQFF	TGTGCCACCAGCAGAGAGAAATTAAGCGGGAGGGCCTCCTACAATGAGCAGTTCTTC
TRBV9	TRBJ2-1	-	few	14	CASSAGQNYNEQFF	TGTGCCAGCAGCGCCGGACAGAACTACAATGAGCAGTTCTTC
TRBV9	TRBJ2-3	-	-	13	CASSVEYQDTQYF	TGTGCCAGCAGCGTAGAATATCAAGATACGCAGTATTTT
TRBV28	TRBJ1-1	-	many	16	CASSLLFGRRPIEAFF	TGTGCCAGCAGTTTATTATTCGGCCGGCGGCCCATTGAAGCTTTCTTT
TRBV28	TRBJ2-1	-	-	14	CASSHPWPVNEQFF	TGTGCCAGCAGCCACCCTTGGCCTGTTAATGAGCAGTTCTTC
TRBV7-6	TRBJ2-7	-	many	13	CASSSESDYEQYF	TGTGCCAGCAGCTCCGAATCGGATTACGAGCAGTACTTC
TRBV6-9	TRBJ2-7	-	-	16	CASSYSGTSSSYEQYF	TGTGCCAGCAGTTACTCCGGGACATCGAGCTCCTACGAGCAGTACTTC
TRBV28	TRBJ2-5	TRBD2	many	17	CASSLITFSGRQETQYF	TGTGCCAGCAGTCTAATCACCTTTAGCGGGAGACAAGAGACCCAGTACTTC
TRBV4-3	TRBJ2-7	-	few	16	CASSQDSPETDYEQYF	TGCGCCAGCAGCCAAGATTCGCCAGAGACAGACTACGAGCAGTACTTC
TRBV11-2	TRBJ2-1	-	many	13	CASSLRPHNEQFF	TGTGCCAGCAGCTTAAGGCCCCACAATGAGCAGTTCTTC
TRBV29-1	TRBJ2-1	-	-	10	CSGERNEQFF	TGCAGCGGTGAGAGGAATGAGCAGTTCTTC
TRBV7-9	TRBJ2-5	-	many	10	CASLGETQYF	TGTGCCAGTCTTGGGGAGACCCAGTACTTC
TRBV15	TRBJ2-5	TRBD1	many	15	CATSRAPGGEETQYF	TGTGCCACCAGCAGGGCCCCAGGGGGTGAAGAGACCCAGTACTTC
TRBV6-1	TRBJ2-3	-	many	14	CAGSGRRGTDTQYF	TGTGCCGGTTCCGGACGGCGTGGCACAGATACGCAGTATTTT
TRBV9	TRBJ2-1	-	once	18	CASSTQTPGSSSYNEQFF	TGTGCCAGCAGCACCCAAACCCCCGGTTCGAGCTCCTACAATGAGCAGTTCTTC
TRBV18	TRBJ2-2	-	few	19	CASSTPPALATANTGELFF	TGTGCCAGCTCGACCCCCCCCGCATTAGCGACCGCGAACACCGGGGAGCTGTTTTTT
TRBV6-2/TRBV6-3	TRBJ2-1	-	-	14	CASSYSQSYNEQFF	TGTGCCAGCAGTTACTCACAAAGCTACAATGAGCAGTTCTTC
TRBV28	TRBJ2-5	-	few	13	CASRGGLRETQYF	TGTGCCAGCAGAGGGGGGCTGAGGGAGACCCAGTACTTC
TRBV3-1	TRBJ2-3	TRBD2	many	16	CASSQRLAGEGDTQYF	TGTGCCAGCAGCCAAAGACTAGCGGGAGAGGGAGATACGCAGTATTTT
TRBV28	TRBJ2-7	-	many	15	CASSTGQGPLGEQYF	TGTGCCAGCAGTACCGGACAAGGGCCACTTGGCGAGCAGTACTTC
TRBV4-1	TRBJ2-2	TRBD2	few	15	CASSVSGSPTGELFF	TGCGCCAGCAGCGTTAGCGGGAGTCCGACCGGGGAGCTGTTTTTT
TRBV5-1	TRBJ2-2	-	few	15	CASSLAPGVGGELFF	TGCGCCAGCAGCTTGGCCCCTGGGGTTGGCGGGGAGCTGTTTTTT
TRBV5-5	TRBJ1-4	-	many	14	CASSERAPREKLFF	TGTGCCAGCAGCGAAAGGGCCCCGCGTGAAAAACTGTTTTTT
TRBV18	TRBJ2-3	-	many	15	CASSLSAGSTDTQYF	TGTGCCAGCAGTCTCTCGGCGGGATCCACAGATACGCAGTATTTT
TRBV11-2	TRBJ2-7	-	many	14	CASSLRTDFYEQYF	TGTGCCAGCAGCTTACGGACAGATTTCTACGAGCAGTACTTC
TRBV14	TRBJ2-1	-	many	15	CASSQNSGAYNEQFF	TGTGCCAGCAGCCAAAACTCCGGGGCATACAATGAGCAGTTCTTC
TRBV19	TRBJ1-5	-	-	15	CASSASAASNQPQHF	TGTGCCAGTAGTGCCTCTGCGGCGAGCAATCAGCCCCAGCATTTT
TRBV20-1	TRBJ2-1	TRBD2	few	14	CSARQREGQDEQFF	TGCAGTGCTAGACAGCGGGAGGGCCAAGATGAGCAGTTCTTC
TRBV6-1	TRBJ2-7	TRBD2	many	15	CASSSRTSGVYEQYF	TGTGCCAGCAGTAGCCGGACTAGCGGAGTCTACGAGCAGTACTTC